This TCR beta chain was retrieved from a study of blood T cells in healthy people across ages. This clonotype was observed a few times. V dropped 7 bases and J dropped 8; count of bases not matched to a gene: 12. CDR3 length equals 15 residues. The germline CDR1 and CDR2 sequences are MDHEN and SYDVKM. A second about 6 to 12 cycle PCR used barcoded and J-beta primers. Unique molecular identifiers of 12 random nucleotides labeled each cDNA. MiXCR was run by TCRdb on the 5' RACE reads, yielding one entry per CDR3 protein. Of around 1,900,000 distinct CDR3 sequences listed, approximately 39% were seen once; the top ten hold around 23%.

The sequence came from a human donor in good health. The chain recombines TRBV28 with TRBJ1-2; TRBD1 matches 11 bases. Specimen: blood. The CDR3 reads CASNILGTGGVGYTF. In DNA form, the CDR3 reads TGTGCCAGCAACATTCTGGGGACAGGGGGAGTAGGCTACACCTTC.